A single sample is the source of the 21 T cell receptor beta chains below, sequenced in a study of Graves' ophthalmopathy and Graves' hyperthyroidism. Amplifying from RNA transcripts, the study obtained TCR beta CDR3 regions. Following a first-round RT-PCR that used HTBI primers, a second-round multiplex PCR was carried out. TCRdb reprocessed the multiplex PCR reads with MiXCR, giving one entry per CDR3 protein. The sample lists some 400,000 distinct CDR3 sequences, around 16% seen once, with 1.6% in the top ten. Specimen: peripheral blood. The receptors were gathered from a woman aged 18-29 years with Graves' ophthalmopathy.

This clonotype was seen ten or more times. The rearrangement joins TRBV27 to TRBJ2-7, with TRBD2 matching over 9 bases. This CDR3 spans 16 amino acids. CDR1 is MNHEY, CDR2 SMNVEV, per germline (reference sequence). V trimming: 6 bases; J trimming: 4 bases; junction bases outside the gene matches: 13. The CDR3 loop reads CASSYSPGLAGYEQYF. CDR3 bases: TGTGCCAGCAGCTACAGCCCGGGACTAGCTGGTTACGAGCAGTACTTC.

This clonotype has ten or more counts. This chain connects TRBV28 to TRBJ1-2; 7 bases fit TRBD1. This CDR3 spans 17 amino acids. V lost 3 bases to trimming and J lost 1 base; unmatched junction nucleotides: 11. The germline V gene encodes CDR1 MDHEN and CDR2 SYDVKM. DNA of the CDR3: TGTGCCAGCAGTTTGGGGGACAGAGAGATTTTTAACTATGGCTACACCTTC. This codes for CASSLGDREIFNYGYTF.

At least ten counts were recorded for this clonotype. V usage is TRBV7-2 and J usage is TRBJ1-1, with no clear D. Trimming stripped 3 bases from V and 1 base from J, with 3 bases between. The CDR3 sequence is 12 residues long. Looked up from germline, CDR1 is SGHTA and CDR2 is FQGNSA. Here the CDR3 reads CASSFTNTEAFF. The CDR3 DNA reads as TGTGCCAGCAGCTTTACGAACACTGAAGCTTTCTTT.

At least ten counts were recorded for this clonotype. The V and J genes are TRBV28 and TRBJ1-2, with a possible D match to TRBD1 (6 bases). Trimming took off 9 bases at V and 8 bases at J, with 19 bases between the two ends. The CDR3 has 13 amino acids. The V gene's germline CDR1 is MDHEN and CDR2 SYDVKM. The CDR3 region has the DNA TGTGCCAGTTCGACAGGCCCGATGGGGGGCTACACCTTC. This sequence encodes CASSTGPMGGYTF.

This clonotype was seen at least ten times. The chain joins TRBV28 to TRBJ2-2, with D unresolved. Looked up from germline, CDR1 is MDHEN and CDR2 is SYDVKM. CDR3 size: 12 residues. V lost 8 bases and J 3 bases, leaving 7 bases between the germline ends. The CDR3 bases are TGTGCCAGCTTAAGGGACACCGGGGAGCTGTTTTTT. Translating gives CASLRDTGELFF.

Many counts were recorded for this clonotype. The V call is TRBV6-1, the J call TRBJ1-5; perhaps TRBD1 as D (6 bases). CDR1 and CDR2 from the germline V gene are MNHNS and SASEGT. Deletions cut 3 bases from V and 5 bases from J, with 11 bases between. The CDR3 runs to 14 residues. In nucleotides, the CDR3 is TGTGCCAGCAGTGAGTGGTCAGGGGATCAGCCCCAGCATTTT. Residues: CASSEWSGDQPQHF.

This clonotype was counted many times. J is TRBJ1-2 and V is TRBV19; 8 bases align to TRBD1. Per the germline V gene, CDR1 is LNHDA and CDR2 is SQIVND (reference sequence). This CDR3 has 16 residues. V was clipped by 6 bases and J by 2 bases; unmatched bases: 11. CDR3 nucleotide sequence: TGTGCCAGTAGACGAAGGCTGGACAGGGCCAACTATGGCTACACCTTC. Translation: CASRRRLDRANYGYTF.

This clonotype was seen ten or more times. This chain joins TRBV15 and TRBJ1-5, with D uncertain. The CDR3 has 14 residues. Trimming left V 4 bases short and J 7 bases short, with 14 bases between. Germline CDR1 and CDR2: LNHNV and YYDKDF (reference sequence). The CDR3 loop reads CATSIDGRRQPQHF. The CDR3 DNA follows: TGTGCCACCAGCATCGACGGCCGGAGGCAGCCCCAGCATTTT.

This clonotype was detected ten times or more. The genes are TRBV5-6 and TRBJ1-5; 10 nucleotides line up with TRBD1. The CDR3 has 16 residues. CDR1 is SGHDT and CDR2 is YYEEEE in the germline V gene. Unmatched junction bases numbered 3, after V lost 0 bases and J lost 3 bases. CDR3: CASSLGGTGDNQPQHF. Here the CDR3 DNA reads TGTGCCAGCAGCTTGGGAGGGACAGGGGACAATCAGCCCCAGCATTTT. The full variable domain, its missing parts supplied by reference TRBV5-6 and TRBJ1-5, is DAGVTQSPTHLIKTRGQQVTLRCSPKSGHDTVSWYQQALGQGPQFIFQYYEEEERQRGNFPDRFSGHQFPNYSSELNVNALLLGDSALYLCASSLGGTGDNQPQHFGDGTRLSIL.

The table lists this clonotype with many counts. The V and J genes are TRBV18 and TRBJ1-2; D may be TRBD1 (6 bases). V gave up 3 bases and J gave up 1 base, with 9 bases separating them. CDR3 length: 14 amino acids. Per germline, CDR1 KGHSH and CDR2 LQKENI. The CDR3 reads CASSPGHRNYGYTF. CDR3 DNA sequence: TGTGCCAGCTCACCGGGACACCGTAACTATGGCTACACCTTC.

This clonotype was observed at least ten times. The gene calls are TRBV27 and TRBJ2-4, with 9 bases lining up with TRBD2. CDR1 and CDR2 from the germline V gene are MNHEY and SMNVEV (reference sequence). J was trimmed by 6 bases and V by 3 bases; bases with no gene match: 3. CDR3 size: 14 residues. The CDR3 sequence is CASSLRRGGNIQYF. The CDR3 region has the DNA TGTGCCAGCAGTTTGCGGCGGGGGGGAAACATTCAGTACTTC.

This chain links TRBV27 with TRBJ2-2, with 7 bases that match TRBD2. The CDR3 totals 15 residues. The V gene's germline CDR1 is MNHEY and CDR2 SMNVEV (reference sequence). The J segment lost 2 bases and the V segment lost 6 bases, leaving 6 bases of the junction unmatched. The CDR3 loop reads CASSLTSPNTGELFF. In nucleotides, the CDR3 is TGTGCCAGCAGCTTGACTAGCCCAAACACCGGGGAGCTGTTTTTT.

This clonotype was seen repeatedly, ten times or more. The chain combines TRBV18 with TRBJ1-1; tentatively, D is TRBD1 (6 bases). Trimming removed 4 bases at V and 3 bases at J, with 15 bases between. Germline V lookup: CDR1 KGHSH, CDR2 LQKENI. CDR3 length equals 15 residues. As DNA, the CDR3 is TGTGCCAGCTCACGGGGGGCGGGGATGGACACTGAAGCTTTCTTT. This encodes CASSRGAGMDTEAFF.

This clonotype occurred many times. As DNA, the CDR3 is TGCAGTGCTAGAGACGAGGGACACGTACGAACTTTCTTT. Translation gives CSARDEGHVRTFF. V is TRBV20-1 and J is TRBJ1-1, with D possibly being TRBD1 (6 bases). Trimming cost V 0 bases and J 12 bases, with 17 bases left between them. Per germline, CDR1 DFQATT and CDR2 SNEGSKA (reference sequence). The CDR3 sequence is 13 residues long.

The chain couples TRBV11-2 to TRBJ1-1; D is uncertain. This CDR3 is built from 12 residues. V was trimmed by 4 bases and J by 6 bases, leaving 9 bases between them. The V gene's germline CDR1 is SGHAT and CDR2 FQNNGV. CDR3: CASSSTRAEAFF. The CDR3, as DNA: TGTGCCAGCAGCTCGACCCGGGCTGAAGCTTTCTTT.

This clonotype appeared many times. The CDR3 loop is CASSLLSAYEQYF. The DNA for the CDR3 is TGTGCCAGCAGCCTCCTTTCCGCCTACGAGCAGTACTTC. This chain connects TRBV7-2 to TRBJ2-7; D unresolved. Germline CDR1 SGHTA, CDR2 FQGNSA. V lost 5 bases and J lost 2, with 10 bases in between. CDR3 length equals 13 residues.

This clonotype was counted ten times or more. The chain has TRBV4-2 and TRBJ1-3; no definite D call. This CDR3 spans 15 amino acids. Germline V gene data show CDR1 as LGHNA and CDR2 as YNFKEQ. V was pared by 0 bases and J by 0 bases, with 6 bases between. CDR3 coding DNA: TGTGCCAGCAGCCAAGATCCGCACTCTGGAAACACCATATATTTT. Translation: CASSQDPHSGNTIYF.

This clonotype came up many times. The chain couples TRBV6-1 to TRBJ1-6, with TRBD1 matching 8 bases. Germline trimming cut 6 bases from V and 9 bases from J; bases unmatched to any gene: 7. The length of the CDR3 is 14 residues. CDR1 MNHNS and CDR2 SASEGT come from the germline V gene. The DNA of the CDR3 is TGTGCCAGCAGGTCGACAGGGGACGGTTCACCCCTCCACTTT. This codes for CASRSTGDGSPLHF.

This clonotype is a singleton in its sample. The chain joins TRBV11-2 to TRBJ2-5, with 8 bases matching TRBD1. V lost 5 bases to trimming and J lost 5 bases; unmatched junction nucleotides: 13. The CDR3 has 16 amino acids. Germline V gives CDR1 SGHAT, CDR2 FQNNGV. For the CDR3, the DNA is TGTGCCAGCAGCGCGTCCTGGGCGTACAGGGGGGAGACCCAGTACTTC. Its translation is CASSASWAYRGETQYF.

This clonotype has only a few counts. The chain carries TRBV30 and TRBJ2-5; D might be TRBD1 (5 bases). V lost 2 bases and J lost 1, with 11 bases in between. The CDR3 spans 14 residues. Germline V lookup: CDR1 GTSNPN, CDR2 SVGIG (reference sequence). In DNA form, the CDR3 reads TGTGCCTGGAGTTCCCCAGGGATCCAAGAGACCCAGTACTTC. Translation gives CAWSSPGIQETQYF.

This rearrangement joins TRBV25-1 to TRBJ1-1; D gene unclear. The CDR3 covers 11 residues. The ends were cut back, 6 bases at V and 7 bases at J, with 9 bases in the middle. Germline V lookup: CDR1 MGHDK, CDR2 SYGVNS. The CDR3 spells CASRFFLEAFF. Written as DNA, the CDR3 is TGTGCCAGCAGATTCTTCCTTGAAGCTTTCTTT.